This T cell receptor (beta chain) was observed in a study of CD8 T cells in Susac syndrome. Random-hexamer reverse transcription was applied to roughly 0.5 to 1 ug RNA. Across 54 Vbeta and 13 Jbeta, TCR beta CDR3 was amplified with immunoSEQ multiplex PCR. TCRdb analysed the immunoSEQ multiplex PCR reads with MiXCR anew, one entry per CDR3 protein. The data contain about 160,000 distinct CDR3 sequences, around 95% of them seen just once; the ten biggest clones take up around 0.12%. Germline-derived CDR1 and CDR2 are SGHNT and YYREEE (reference sequence). The CDR3 has 19 residues. J gave up 1 base and V 0 bases, and 12 bases lay outside the gene matches.

The chain combines TRBV5-4 with TRBJ2-5; 10 bases map to TRBD2. The sample was CD4+ T cells from PBMCs. The sequence derives from a human donor with Susac syndrome. The CDR3 region has the DNA TGTGCCAGCAGCTTGGCGCTAGCGGGAGCCTCCTTATTCCAAGAGACCCAGTACTTC. This translates into CASSLALAGASLFQETQYF.